These T cell receptor beta chains were read from a single sample in a study of blood T cell repertoires in COVID-19. Sequencing was performed with immunoSEQ multiplex PCR; in TCRdb, only in-frame clones are kept and a portion is missing. The sample shows approximately 450,000 clones, 80% to 90% of them seen only once. Material: PBMCs or T cells enriched from blood (not recorded which). These receptor sequences come from a man aged 25 to 40 who had recovered from COVID-19. CDR3s include the opening cysteine and the closing phenylalanine or tryptophan. The D gene is left open where the match is weak. Clone size is shown for a subset of rows, as once, few, many or a class of expanded clone.

v_call: TRBV5-1
j_call: TRBJ2-2
clone_size: .
d_call: .
cdr3_nt: TGCGCCAGCAGCCCACAGGCAGGCGACACCGGGGAGCTGTTTTTT
cdr3_aa: CASSPQAGDTGELFF

v_call: TRBV10-1
j_call: TRBJ1-1
clone_size: .
d_call: .
cdr3_nt: TGCGCCGGAAAAACTCAGGGAATAGAAAACACTGAAGCTTTCTTT
cdr3_aa: CAGKTQGIENTEAFF

v_call: TRBV7-2
j_call: TRBJ1-1
clone_size: few
d_call: .
cdr3_nt: TGTGCCAGCAGCTTTGACATAGATGTTTTCTTT
cdr3_aa: CASSFDIDVFF

v_call: TRBV6-5
j_call: TRBJ2-7
clone_size: .
d_call: .
cdr3_nt: TGTGCCAGCAGTTACTCAAATTCAGCGAACTTCTACGAGCAGTACTTC
cdr3_aa: CASSYSNSANFYEQYF

v_call: TRBV18
j_call: TRBJ1-2
clone_size: .
d_call: .
cdr3_nt: TGTGCCAGCTCCCCATCCGGAGACAACTATGGCTACACCTTC
cdr3_aa: CASSPSGDNYGYTF

v_call: TRBV28
j_call: TRBJ1-4
clone_size: .
d_call: .
cdr3_nt: TGTGCCAGCAGTTCCCATAGGAGGGGAGCAACTAATGAAAAACTGTTTTTT
cdr3_aa: CASSSHRRGATNEKLFF

v_call: TRBV10-3
j_call: TRBJ1-4
clone_size: .
d_call: .
cdr3_nt: TGTGCCATCAGTGGGCAAGGCCCATCAGGTGAAAAACTGTTTTTT
cdr3_aa: CAISGQGPSGEKLFF

v_call: TRBV12-3/TRBV12-4
j_call: TRBJ1-5
clone_size: .
d_call: TRBD1
cdr3_nt: TGTGCCAGCACCGGGACAGGGGACCAGCCCCAGCATTTT
cdr3_aa: CASTGTGDQPQHF

v_call: TRBV7-9
j_call: TRBJ1-1
clone_size: .
d_call: .
cdr3_nt: TGTGCCAGCAGCTTAGAATGGGAGAGTGAAGCTTTCTTT
cdr3_aa: CASSLEWESEAFF

v_call: TRBV5-6
j_call: TRBJ2-7
clone_size: .
d_call: TRBD1
cdr3_nt: TGTGCCAGCAGCACCGCATTGACAGGGGTGGTCTACGAGCAGTACTTC
cdr3_aa: CASSTALTGVVYEQYF

v_call: TRBV20-1
j_call: TRBJ1-1
clone_size: once
d_call: .
cdr3_nt: TGCAGTGCTAGTATGAGCACTGAAGCTTTCTTT
cdr3_aa: CSASMSTEAFF

v_call: TRBV11-3
j_call: TRBJ1-4
clone_size: .
d_call: .
cdr3_nt: TGTGCCAGCAGCCAAACGACGAAGGGGGAACTGTTTTTT
cdr3_aa: CASSQTTKGELFF

v_call: TRBV27
j_call: TRBJ2-1
clone_size: .
d_call: .
cdr3_nt: TGTGCCAGCAGTTTTGGGACTCCGGCTTACAATGAGCAGTTCTTC
cdr3_aa: CASSFGTPAYNEQFF

v_call: TRBV5-1
j_call: TRBJ1-6
clone_size: .
d_call: TRBD1
cdr3_nt: TGCGCCAGCACAGACAGGGACAATTCACCCCTCCACTTT
cdr3_aa: CASTDRDNSPLHF

v_call: TRBV12-3/TRBV12-4
j_call: TRBJ1-5
clone_size: .
d_call: .
cdr3_nt: TGTGCCAGCCGTGGGGGGAGCAATCAGCCCCAGCATTTT
cdr3_aa: CASRGGSNQPQHF

v_call: TRBV5-1
j_call: TRBJ2-5
clone_size: .
d_call: .
cdr3_nt: TGCGCCAGCGTAGCGACATGGATCGGGGAGACCCAGTACTTC
cdr3_aa: CASVATWIGETQYF

v_call: TRBV29-1
j_call: TRBJ1-1
clone_size: .
d_call: .
cdr3_nt: TGCAGCGTTGGCGGGGATACGAACACTGAAGCTTTCTTT
cdr3_aa: CSVGGDTNTEAFF

v_call: TRBV7-2
j_call: TRBJ2-1
clone_size: .
d_call: .
cdr3_nt: TGTGCCAGCAGCACCCGGAACGGGAATGAGCAGTTCTTC
cdr3_aa: CASSTRNGNEQFF

v_call: TRBV5-6
j_call: TRBJ2-5
clone_size: .
d_call: .
cdr3_nt: TGTGCCAGCAGCTTGGGAAGTTCAGGTACAGGGTTGGTAGGAGAGACCCAGTACTTC
cdr3_aa: CASSLGSSGTGLVGETQYF

v_call: TRBV6-6
j_call: TRBJ2-3
clone_size: .
d_call: TRBD1
cdr3_nt: TGTGCCGTCCGGGACAGGGGGACAGATACGCAGTATTTT
cdr3_aa: CAVRDRGTDTQYF

v_call: TRBV7-9
j_call: TRBJ2-7
clone_size: .
d_call: TRBD1
cdr3_nt: TGTGCCAGCAGCTTAGATGGACAGGGTTGGTACGAGCAGTACTTC
cdr3_aa: CASSLDGQGWYEQYF

v_call: TRBV7-9
j_call: TRBJ2-7
clone_size: few
d_call: TRBD2
cdr3_nt: TGTGCCAGCAGCGTTAGCGGGAGTCCCTACGAGCAGTACTTC
cdr3_aa: CASSVSGSPYEQYF

v_call: TRBV28
j_call: TRBJ2-1
clone_size: .
d_call: .
cdr3_nt: TGTGCCAGCAGACCCGGACAGAAAAACAATGAGCAGTTCTTC
cdr3_aa: CASRPGQKNNEQFF

v_call: TRBV11-2
j_call: TRBJ2-1
clone_size: .
d_call: TRBD2
cdr3_nt: TGTGCCAGCAGCCTCGGACTAGGCCATGAGCAGTTCTTC
cdr3_aa: CASSLGLGHEQFF

v_call: TRBV11-1
j_call: TRBJ1-1
clone_size: .
d_call: .
cdr3_nt: TGTGCCAGCAGCTTAGGGGCAGTCACTGAAGCTTTCTTT
cdr3_aa: CASSLGAVTEAFF

v_call: TRBV5-4
j_call: TRBJ2-5
clone_size: .
d_call: .
cdr3_nt: TGTGCCAGCAGCTTGGTTGCGCTCGAGACCCAGTACTTC
cdr3_aa: CASSLVALETQYF

v_call: TRBV12-5
j_call: TRBJ2-3
clone_size: few
d_call: TRBD2
cdr3_nt: TGTGCTAGTGGTTTGGCGACGAAGACTAGCGGGAGGGCCGGGGATACGCAGTATTTT
cdr3_aa: CASGLATKTSGRAGDTQYF

v_call: TRBV11-2
j_call: TRBJ2-1
clone_size: .
d_call: TRBD2
cdr3_nt: TGTGCCAGCAGCTTAGCCCATACTAGCGATGGTTACAATGAGCAGTTCTTC
cdr3_aa: CASSLAHTSDGYNEQFF

v_call: TRBV3-1/TRBV3-2
j_call: TRBJ2-7
clone_size: .
d_call: TRBD1
cdr3_nt: TGTGCCAGCAGCCACGGACAGGGGTACGAGCAGTACTTC
cdr3_aa: CASSHGQGYEQYF